This TCR beta chain was sequenced during a study of cytomegalovirus exposure and HLA in healthy donors. V was clipped by 4 bases and J by 3 bases; unmatched bases: 8. Germline CDR1 reads SGHNT; CDR2 reads YYREEE (reference sequence). This CDR3 is 18 amino acids long. With 60 Vbeta and 13 Jbeta primers, the PCR was carried out. Assay: immunoSEQ multiplex PCR; the TCRdb copy retains only in-frame clones and omits some. The sample holds approximately 130,000 clones. This cohort consisted of healthy bone marrow donors. Source material: PBMCs. The receptor's source is a woman between 55 and 75 years old in good health and CMV-seronegative. V and J are TRBV5-4 and TRBJ2-3; 16 positions agree with TRBD2. CDR3 coding DNA: TGTGCCAGCAGCCAAGGGACTAGCGGGAGGGCCAGGACAGATACGCAGTATTTT. It codes for CASSQGTSGRARTDTQYF.